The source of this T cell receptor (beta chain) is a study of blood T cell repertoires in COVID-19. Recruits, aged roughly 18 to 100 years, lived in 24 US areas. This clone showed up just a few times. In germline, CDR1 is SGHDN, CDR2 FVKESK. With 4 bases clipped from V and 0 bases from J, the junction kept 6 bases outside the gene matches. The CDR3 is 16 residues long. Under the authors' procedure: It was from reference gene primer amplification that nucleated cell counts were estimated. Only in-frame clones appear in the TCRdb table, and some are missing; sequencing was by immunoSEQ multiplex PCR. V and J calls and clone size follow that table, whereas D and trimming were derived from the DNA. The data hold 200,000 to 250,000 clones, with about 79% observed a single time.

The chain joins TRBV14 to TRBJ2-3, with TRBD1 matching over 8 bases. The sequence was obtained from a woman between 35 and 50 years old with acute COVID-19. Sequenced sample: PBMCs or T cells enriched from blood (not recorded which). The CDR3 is CASSPGTGSSTDTQYF. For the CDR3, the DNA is TGTGCCAGCAGCCCGGGGACAGGTAGTAGCACAGATACGCAGTATTTT.